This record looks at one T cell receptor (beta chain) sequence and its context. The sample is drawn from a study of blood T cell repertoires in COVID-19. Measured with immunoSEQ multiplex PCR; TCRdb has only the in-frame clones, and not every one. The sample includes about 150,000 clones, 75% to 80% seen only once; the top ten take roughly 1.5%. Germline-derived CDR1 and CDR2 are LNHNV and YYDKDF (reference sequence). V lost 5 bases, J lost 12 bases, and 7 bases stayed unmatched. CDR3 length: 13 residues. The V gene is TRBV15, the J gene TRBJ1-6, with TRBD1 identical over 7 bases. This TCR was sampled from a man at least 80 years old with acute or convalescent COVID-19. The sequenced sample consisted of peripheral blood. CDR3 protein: CATSEGQKVPLHF. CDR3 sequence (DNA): TGTGCCACCAGCGAGGGACAGAAGGTACCCCTCCACTTT.